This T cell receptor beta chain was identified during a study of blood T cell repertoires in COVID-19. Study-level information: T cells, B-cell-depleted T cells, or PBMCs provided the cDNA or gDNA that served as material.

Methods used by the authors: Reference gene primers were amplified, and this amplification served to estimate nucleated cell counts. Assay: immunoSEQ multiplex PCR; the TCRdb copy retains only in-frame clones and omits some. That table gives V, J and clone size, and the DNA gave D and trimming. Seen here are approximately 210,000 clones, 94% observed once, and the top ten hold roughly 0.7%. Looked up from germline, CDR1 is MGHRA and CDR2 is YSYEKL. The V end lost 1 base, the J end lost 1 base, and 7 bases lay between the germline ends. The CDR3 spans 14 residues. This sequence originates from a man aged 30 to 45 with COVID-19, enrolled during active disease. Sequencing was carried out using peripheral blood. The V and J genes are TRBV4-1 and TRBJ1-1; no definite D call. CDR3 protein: CASSQVGRNTEAFF. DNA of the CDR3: TGCGCCAGCAGCCAAGTTGGGCGGAACACTGAAGCTTTCTTT.